This T cell receptor (beta chain) was documented in a study of Graves' ophthalmopathy and Graves' hyperthyroidism. The overall study: Sampling took place at initial diagnosis, with peripheral blood obtained before any treatment. Notes on the study in general: A classifier, a 13-signature model, separated ophthalmopathy from stable hyperthyroidism with approximately 88% sensitivity and around 83% specificity. A majority of expanded thyroid clonotypes exceeding 0.001 frequency were likewise present in blood.

The TCR beta CDR3 regions underwent amplification from RNA transcripts. A first-round RT-PCR used HTBI primers, followed by a second-round multiplex PCR. TCRdb redid the calling of the multiplex PCR reads with MiXCR, one entry per CDR3 protein. This sample yields 300,000 to 350,000 distinct CDR3 sequences, of which roughly 15% are seen a single time; around 12% belongs to the top ten. In this sample, this clonotype turned up many times. Its specificity is not known. Between the trimmed V and J ends, which lost 0 bases and 4 bases, there was a span of 7 bases. CDR1 and CDR2 from the germline V gene are SGDLS and YYNGEE. The CDR3 length is 13 residues. Every ophthalmopathy donor presented moderate-to-severe activity, CAS ≥3, NOSPECS ≥4 and duration under 3 months.

This clonotype was sampled from an adult man with Graves' ophthalmopathy. The sequenced material came from peripheral blood. The chain couples TRBV9 to TRBJ2-5; tentative D call: TRBD2 (6 bases). This CDR3 reads CASSVGLGETQYF. The CDR3 nucleotides are TGTGCCAGCAGCGTAGGACTAGGAGAGACCCAGTACTTC.